This T cell receptor beta chain was documented in a study of post-analysis software for immune sequencing data. TCR beta cDNA libraries had unique molecular identifiers. A single record per CDR3 protein comes from TCRdb applying MiXCR to the PCR reads. Of some 190,000 distinct CDR3 sequences in the sample, over 25% were seen once. The V and J ends lost 8 bases and 8 bases respectively, with 21 bases between them. CDR3 length: 14 residues. From germline, CDR1 is MDHEN and CDR2 SYDVKM. This clonotype was recorded a few times. Its antigen is not known. Notes on the study in general: Included in a set of about 5 TRBV segments more frequent in patients than controls were TRBV5-6, TRBV5-1 and TRBV20-1.

This clonotype was obtained from a girl between 2 and 17 years old with multiple sclerosis. The sequencing sample was made of blood. J is TRBJ1-2 and V is TRBV28; no reliable D call. The CDR3 protein is CASERNRVPRGYTF. CDR3 bases: TGTGCCAGCGAGCGGAATCGGGTCCCCAGGGGCTACACCTTC.